This TCR beta chain appears in the sequencing data of a study of human T cells and chemical hapten exposure. Whole-study context: Chiefly female patients presented with alopecia areata, totalis or universalis. Per-sample TCR yield variation was attributed mainly to small pooled library volume differences.

Findings of the study overall: Since the donors had alopecia, their immune response may not be the same as that of healthy people.

This clonotype was counted a few times. Its target is unknown. The time point is: patch test 2, 6 weeks after DPC sensitization. Treatment given: therapeutic diphenylcyclopropenone sensitization with weekly scalp DPC. Blood was collected ahead of every patch test applied. The V end was cut by 6 bases, the J end by 4 bases, with 13 bases between. Germline V gene lookup returns CDR1 MDHEN and CDR2 SYDVKM. This CDR3 contains 14 residues. TCRdb independently ran MiXCR on the RACE reads; one entry per CDR3 protein. The sample has about 84,000 distinct CDR3 sequences; roughly 10% are singletons. The receptor was derived from a woman aged 25 to 39 with alopecia areata. Some clones in this sample may be carry-over from other donors' samples. This chain links TRBV28 with TRBJ1-5, with D perhaps matching TRBD1 (6 bases). Source: whole blood, taken in connection with sensitization to the hapten diphenylcyclopropenone (DPC). In DNA, the CDR3 is TGTGCCAGCAGCAAAACCGACAGGAATCAGCCCCAGCATTTT. Protein product: CASSKTDRNQPQHF.